A single T cell receptor beta chain is shown here with its context. The data were obtained in a study of blood T cell repertoires in COVID-19. Study in general: The United States, Italy and Spain provided the acute and convalescent COVID-19 samples. The analysed material was cDNA or gDNA that came from T cells, B-cell-depleted T cells, or PBMCs.

In the study's own analysis: The authors estimated nucleated cell counts from reference gene primer amplification. The method was immunoSEQ multiplex PCR; TCRdb's version includes in-frame clones alone and lacks a portion of them. The V and J calls and clone size come from that table; D and trimming were worked out from the DNA. Among 100,000 or so clones, 91% were seen once, and the ten largest hold roughly 17%. The V gene end was trimmed by 2 bases and the J gene end by 0 bases; junction bases not matched to a gene: 4. CDR3 length: 16 amino acids. Germline CDR1 reads MGHRA; CDR2 reads YSYEKL. The sequenced sample consisted of peripheral blood. The TCR was taken from a man aged 45-65 years with acute or convalescent COVID-19. This chain links TRBV4-1 with TRBJ2-3, with 8 positions matching TRBD2. DNA for the CDR3: TGCGCCAGCAGCCAATTTGCGGGGGGCAGCACAGATACGCAGTATTTT. Translated, it gives CASSQFAGGSTDTQYF.